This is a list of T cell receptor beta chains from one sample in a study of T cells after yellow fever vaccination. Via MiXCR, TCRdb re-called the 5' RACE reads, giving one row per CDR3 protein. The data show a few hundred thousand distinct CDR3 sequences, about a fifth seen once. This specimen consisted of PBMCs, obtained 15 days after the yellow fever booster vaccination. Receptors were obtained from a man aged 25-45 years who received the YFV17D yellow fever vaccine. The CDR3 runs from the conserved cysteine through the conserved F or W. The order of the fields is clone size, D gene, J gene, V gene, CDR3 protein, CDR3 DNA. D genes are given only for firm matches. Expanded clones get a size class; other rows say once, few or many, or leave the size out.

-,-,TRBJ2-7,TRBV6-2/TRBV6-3,CASRLRGELSYEQYF,TGTGCCAGCAGGTTACGTGGGGAGCTCTCCTACGAGCAGTACTTC
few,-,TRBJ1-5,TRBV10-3,CAISEGGLNQPQHF,TGTGCCATCAGTGAAGGGGGTCTCAATCAGCCCCAGCATTTT
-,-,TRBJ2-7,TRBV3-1,CASSQVFGAALYEQYF,TGTGCCAGCAGCCAAGTCTTCGGGGCGGCTCTCTACGAGCAGTACTTC
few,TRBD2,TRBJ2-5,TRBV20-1,CSATPTSGIQETQYF,TGCAGTGCTACCCCGACTAGCGGGATTCAAGAGACCCAGTACTTC
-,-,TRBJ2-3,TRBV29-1,CSVEVGGGTDTQYF,TGCAGCGTTGAAGTGGGAGGAGGCACAGATACGCAGTATTTT
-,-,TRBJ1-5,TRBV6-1,CASGPGERHQPQHF,TGTGCCAGCGGGCCGGGAGAGAGGCATCAGCCCCAGCATTTT
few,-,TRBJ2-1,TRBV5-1,CASSFPAGNEQFF,TGCGCCAGCAGCTTTCCAGCGGGTAACGAGCAGTTCTTC
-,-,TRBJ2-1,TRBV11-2,CASSDVGAQFF,TGTGCCAGCAGCGACGTGGGTGCGCAGTTCTTC
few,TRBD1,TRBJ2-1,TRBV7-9,CASSRTGRNEQFF,TGTGCCAGCAGCAGGACAGGACGCAATGAGCAGTTCTTC
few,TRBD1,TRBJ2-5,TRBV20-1,CSAGQGGKETQYF,TGCAGTGCAGGACAGGGGGGAAAAGAGACCCAGTACTTC
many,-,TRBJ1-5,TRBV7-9,CASSLDNQPQHF,TGTGCCAGCAGCTTAGACAATCAGCCCCAGCATTTT
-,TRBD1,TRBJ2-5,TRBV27,CASRTGKGETQYF,TGTGCCAGCCGGACAGGGAAGGGTGAGACCCAGTACTTC
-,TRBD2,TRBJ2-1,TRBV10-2,CASSDLAGYNEQFF,TGCGCCAGCAGTGATTTAGCGGGTTACAATGAGCAGTTCTTC
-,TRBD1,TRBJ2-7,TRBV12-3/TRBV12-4,CASSLRTGNLYEQYF,TGTGCCAGCAGCCTAAGGACAGGTAATCTCTACGAGCAGTACTTC
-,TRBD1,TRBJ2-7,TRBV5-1,CASSSAGTGDYEQYF,TGCGCCAGCAGCTCGGCCGGGACAGGGGACTACGAGCAGTACTTC
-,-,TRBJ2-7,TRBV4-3,CASSLLIGNYEQYF,TGCGCCAGCAGCCTACTAATCGGGAACTACGAGCAGTACTTC
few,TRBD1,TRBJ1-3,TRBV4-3,CASSQDRITGNTIYF,TGCGCCAGCAGCCAGGACAGGATTACTGGAAACACCATATATTTT
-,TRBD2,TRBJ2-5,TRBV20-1,CSARGGLAGRETQYF,TGCAGTGCTAGGGGGGGACTAGCGGGACGTGAGACCCAGTACTTC
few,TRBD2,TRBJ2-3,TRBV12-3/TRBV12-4,CASSLPAGGSTDTQYF,TGTGCCAGCAGTTTACCCGCGGGAGGGAGCACAGATACGCAGTATTTT
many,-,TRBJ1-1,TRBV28,CASSLTRNTEAFF,TGTGCCAGCAGCCTGACACGAAACACTGAAGCTTTCTTT
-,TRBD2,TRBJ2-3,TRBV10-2,CASSPIMRTSGVSDTQYF,TGCGCCAGCAGTCCGATTATGAGGACTAGCGGTGTGTCAGATACGCAGTATTTT
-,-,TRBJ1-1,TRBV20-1,CSAGDMRNTEAFF,TGCAGTGCCGGGGACATGAGGAACACTGAAGCTTTCTTT
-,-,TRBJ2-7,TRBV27,CASSFLMRGEQYF,TGTGCCAGCAGTTTCCTCATGCGTGGCGAGCAGTACTTC
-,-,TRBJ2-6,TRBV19,CASSVVSSGANVLTF,TGTGCCAGTAGTGTTGTGAGCTCTGGGGCCAACGTCCTGACTTTC
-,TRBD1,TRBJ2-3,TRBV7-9,CASSSGQTLHTDTQYF,TGTGCCAGCAGCTCGGGACAGACTTTACACACAGATACGCAGTATTTT
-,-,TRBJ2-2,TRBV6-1,CASRNRDIDWTGELFF,TGTGCCAGCAGAAACCGGGACATCGATTGGACCGGGGAGCTGTTTTTT
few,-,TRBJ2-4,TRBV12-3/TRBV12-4,CACSTAKNIQYF,TGTGCCTGCAGTACTGCCAAAAACATTCAGTACTTC
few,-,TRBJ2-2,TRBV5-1,CASSIGSIAGELFF,TGCGCCAGCAGCATTGGTAGTATCGCCGGGGAGCTGTTTTTT
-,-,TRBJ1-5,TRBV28,CASNSLAADYSNQPQHF,TGTGCCAGCAACTCCCTGGCCGCAGATTATAGCAATCAGCCCCAGCATTTT
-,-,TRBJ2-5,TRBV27,CASSSTLALGAQYF,TGTGCCAGCAGTTCTACCTTAGCCCTTGGGGCCCAGTACTTC
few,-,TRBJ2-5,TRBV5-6,CASSLVSETQYF,TGTGCCAGCAGCTTGGTTTCGGAGACCCAGTACTTC
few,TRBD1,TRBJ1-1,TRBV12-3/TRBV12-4,CASSSGQYAEAFF,TGTGCCAGCAGTTCGGGACAGTATGCTGAAGCTTTCTTT
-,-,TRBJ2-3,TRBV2,CASSEMWDSTDTQYF,TGTGCCAGCAGTGAAATGTGGGATAGCACAGATACGCAGTATTTT
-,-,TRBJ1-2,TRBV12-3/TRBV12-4,CASSLGQLGYTF,TGTGCCAGCAGTTTAGGGCAGTTAGGCTACACCTTC
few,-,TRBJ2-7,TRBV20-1,CSARVGRYRGSAYEQYF,TGCAGTGCTAGGGTCGGGAGGTACAGGGGGAGTGCCTACGAGCAGTACTTC
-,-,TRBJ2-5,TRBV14,CASSQVVETQYF,TGTGCCAGCAGCCAAGTAGTGGAGACCCAGTACTTC